These 3 T cell receptor beta chains originate from one sample sequenced in a study of T-cell memory formation after mild COVID-19. TCRdb re-called the 5' RACE reads through MiXCR, storing one row per CDR3 protein. This sample has 95,000 to 120,000 distinct CDR3 sequences, with 20% to 25% found just once. Sequencing input: PBMCs or a T cell subset sorted from them (not recorded which). Receptor source: a man between 18 and 35 years old who had mild COVID-19 (a few samples of this study predate the infection). Cell type and time point are not known.

This clonotype was seen only a few times. The chain uses TRBV9 and TRBJ2-2; TRBD2 aligns across 11 bases. Trimming at V came to 3 bases and at J to 5 bases, leaving 9 bases not matched to a gene. CDR1 SGDLS and CDR2 YYNGEE come from the germline V gene. This CDR3 spans 17 amino acids. The CDR3 here is CASSDSLAGGLTGELFF. As DNA, the CDR3 is TGTGCCAGCAGCGACTCGTTAGCGGGGGGGTTGACCGGGGAGCTGTTTTTT.

This clonotype was detected a few times. V and J are TRBV6-2 or TRBV6-3 and TRBJ2-3; perhaps TRBD2 as D (7 bases). V lost 0 bases, J lost 12 bases, and 10 bases lay in between. The CDR3 covers 12 residues. Germline V gives CDR1 MNHEY, CDR2 SVGEGT. The CDR3, as DNA: TGTGCCAGCAGTTACTCAGGGGGGGCCCAGTATTTT. Translation: CASSYSGGAQYF.

A few counts support this clonotype. The chain has TRBV6-6 and TRBJ2-5, with 8 positions matching TRBD2. V shed 4 bases, J shed 5 bases, and the junction held 9 bases outside the gene matches. The CDR3 runs to 15 residues. The germline V gene encodes CDR1 MNHNY and CDR2 SVGAGI (reference sequence). CDR3 coding DNA: TGTGCCAGCAGTTTTCGCCGGGGGGGGCGGGAGACCCAGTACTTC. Its protein product is CASSFRRGGRETQYF.